This T cell receptor beta chain originates from a study of T cell responses to AZD1222 COVID-19 vaccine. There are 17 residues in the CDR3. Germline lookup yields CDR1 MNHEY and CDR2 SVGEGT. The V segment lost 2 bases and the J segment 2 bases; nucleotides outside the gene matches: 8. A word on this clone: What it recognizes is unknown.

Study results and limitations: Among AZD1222 vaccinees, only five to seven were seropositive at baseline. CD4 TCRs linked to vaccination spanned spike, dominating at 160-218 and 743-854. Close to half of spike-specific TCRs reportedly recognize unmutated variant regions. Repertoire collection took place solely once the T cell response had peaked.

Clones were read by immunoSEQ multiplex PCR, and TCRdb kept only the in-frame ones, dropping some. The data show 54,000 or so clones, around 90% seen once. Source: peripheral blood, taken on day 0 of AZD1222 vaccination. The chain has TRBV6-2 or TRBV6-3 and TRBJ2-5; 10 bases fit TRBD2. The source of this sequence is an adult in good health. CDR3 protein: CASSYGITSGVQETQYF. The CDR3 DNA is TGTGCCAGCAGTTACGGGATTACTAGCGGGGTACAAGAGACCCAGTACTTC.